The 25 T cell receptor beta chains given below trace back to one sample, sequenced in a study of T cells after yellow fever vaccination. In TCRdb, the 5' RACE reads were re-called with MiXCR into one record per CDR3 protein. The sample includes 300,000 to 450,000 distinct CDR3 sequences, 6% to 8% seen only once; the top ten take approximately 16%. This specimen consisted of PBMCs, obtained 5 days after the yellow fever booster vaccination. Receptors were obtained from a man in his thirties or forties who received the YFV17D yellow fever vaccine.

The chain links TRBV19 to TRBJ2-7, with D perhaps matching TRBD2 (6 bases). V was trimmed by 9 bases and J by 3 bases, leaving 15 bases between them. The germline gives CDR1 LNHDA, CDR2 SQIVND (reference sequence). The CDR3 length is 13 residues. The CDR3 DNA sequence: TGTGCCAGCCGGAGGGGCCCGGGCTACGAGCAGTACTTC. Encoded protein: CASRRGPGYEQYF.

The CDR3 bases are TGTGCCAGCAGCTTAGCGGAAGATCCCAATGAGCAGTTCTTC. Encoded protein: CASSLAEDPNEQFF. The genes are TRBV7-8 and TRBJ2-1; no clear D. From germline, CDR1 is SGHVS and CDR2 FQNEAQ. V was cut by 0 bases and J by 6 bases, with 9 bases left in between. This CDR3 is built from 14 residues.

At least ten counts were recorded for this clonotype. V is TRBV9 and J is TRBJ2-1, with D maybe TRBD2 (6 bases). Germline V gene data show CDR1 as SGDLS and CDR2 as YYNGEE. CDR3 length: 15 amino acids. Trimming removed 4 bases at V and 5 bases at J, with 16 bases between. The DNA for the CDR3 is TGTGCCAGCAGCCCCCCGGGAGCGGCCCACAATGAGCAGTTCTTC. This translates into CASSPPGAAHNEQFF.

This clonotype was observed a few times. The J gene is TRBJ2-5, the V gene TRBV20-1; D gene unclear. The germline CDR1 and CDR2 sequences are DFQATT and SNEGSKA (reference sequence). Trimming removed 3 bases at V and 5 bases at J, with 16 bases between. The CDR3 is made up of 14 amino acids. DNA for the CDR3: TGCAGTGCTAGCTTGGGCTTAAATGGGGAGACCCAGTACTTC. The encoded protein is CSASLGLNGETQYF.

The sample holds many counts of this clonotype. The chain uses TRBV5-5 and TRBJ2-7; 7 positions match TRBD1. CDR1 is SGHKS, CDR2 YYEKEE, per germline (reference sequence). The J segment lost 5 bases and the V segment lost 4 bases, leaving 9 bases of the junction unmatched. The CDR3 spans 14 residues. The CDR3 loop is CASSGSNRGHEQYF. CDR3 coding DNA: TGTGCCAGCAGCGGATCCAACAGGGGCCACGAGCAGTACTTC.

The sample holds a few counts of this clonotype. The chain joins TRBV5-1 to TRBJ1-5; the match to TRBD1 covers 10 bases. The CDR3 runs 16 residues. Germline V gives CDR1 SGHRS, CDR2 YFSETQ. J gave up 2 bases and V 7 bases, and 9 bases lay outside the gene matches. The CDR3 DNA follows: TGCGCCAGCTACAAGACAGGGGGCGAAGGCAATCAGCCCCAGCATTTT. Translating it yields CASYKTGGEGNQPQHF.

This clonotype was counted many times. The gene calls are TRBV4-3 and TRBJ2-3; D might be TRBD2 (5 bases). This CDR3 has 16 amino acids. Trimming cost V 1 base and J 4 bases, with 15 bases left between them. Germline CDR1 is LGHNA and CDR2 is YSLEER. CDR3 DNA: TGCGCCAGCAGCCAAGTATGGGGTGGGAGCGCAGATACGCAGTATTTT. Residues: CASSQVWGGSADTQYF.

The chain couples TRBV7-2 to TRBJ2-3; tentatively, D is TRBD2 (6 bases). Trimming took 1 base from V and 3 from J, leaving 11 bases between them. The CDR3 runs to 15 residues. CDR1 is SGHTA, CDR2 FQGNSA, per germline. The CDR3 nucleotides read TGTGCCAGCAGCTTAGTAGTCGGGAGAACAGATACGCAGTATTTT. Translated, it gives CASSLVVGRTDTQYF.

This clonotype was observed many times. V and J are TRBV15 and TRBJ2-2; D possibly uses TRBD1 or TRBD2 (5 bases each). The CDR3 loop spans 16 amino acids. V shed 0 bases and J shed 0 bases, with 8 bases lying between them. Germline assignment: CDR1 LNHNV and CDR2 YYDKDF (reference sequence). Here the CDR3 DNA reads TGTGCCACCAGCAGAGAACGGGGCGCGAACACCGGGGAGCTGTTTTTT. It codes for CATSRERGANTGELFF.

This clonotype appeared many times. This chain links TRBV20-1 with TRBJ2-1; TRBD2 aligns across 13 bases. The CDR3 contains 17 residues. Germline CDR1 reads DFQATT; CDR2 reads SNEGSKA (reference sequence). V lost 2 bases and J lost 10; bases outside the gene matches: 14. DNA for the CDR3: TGCAGTGCTAGACGGGGGACTAGCGGGATTCGGGGCCAAGAGCAGTTCTTC. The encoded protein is CSARRGTSGIRGQEQFF.

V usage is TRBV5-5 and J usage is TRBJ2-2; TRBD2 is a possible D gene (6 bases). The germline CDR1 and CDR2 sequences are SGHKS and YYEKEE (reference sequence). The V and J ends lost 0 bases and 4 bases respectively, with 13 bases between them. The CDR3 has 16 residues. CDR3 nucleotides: TGTGCCAGCAGCTTGGTCGGAGGGCAGGGCACCGGGGAGCTGTTTTTT. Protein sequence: CASSLVGGQGTGELFF.

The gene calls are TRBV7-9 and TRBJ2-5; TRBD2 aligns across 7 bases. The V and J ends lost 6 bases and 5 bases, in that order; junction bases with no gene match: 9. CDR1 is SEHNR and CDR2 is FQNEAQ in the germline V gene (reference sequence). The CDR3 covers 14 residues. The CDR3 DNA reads TGTGCCAGCAGTAAGCGGGGAGGGAGGGAGACCCAGTACTTC. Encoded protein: CASSKRGGRETQYF.

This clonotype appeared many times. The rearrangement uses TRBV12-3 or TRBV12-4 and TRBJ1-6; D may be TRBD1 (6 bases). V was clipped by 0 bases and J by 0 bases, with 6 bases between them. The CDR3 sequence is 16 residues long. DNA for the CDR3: TGTGCCAGCAGTTTAGCAGGGGGCTCCTATAATTCACCCCTCCACTTT. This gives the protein CASSLAGGSYNSPLHF.

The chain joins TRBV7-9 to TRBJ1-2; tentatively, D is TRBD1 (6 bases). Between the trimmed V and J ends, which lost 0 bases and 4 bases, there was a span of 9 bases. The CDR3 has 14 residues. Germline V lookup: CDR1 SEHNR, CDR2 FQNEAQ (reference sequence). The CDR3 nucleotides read TGTGCCAGCAGCTTAGCGGGGGCACTCTATGGCTACACCTTC. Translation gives CASSLAGALYGYTF. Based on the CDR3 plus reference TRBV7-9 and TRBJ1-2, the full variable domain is DTGVSQNPRHKITKRGQNVTFRCDPISEHNRLYWYRQTLGQGPEFLTYFQNEAQLEKSRLLSDRFSAERPKGSFSTLEIQRTEQGDSAMYLCASSLAGALYGYTFGSGTRLTVV.

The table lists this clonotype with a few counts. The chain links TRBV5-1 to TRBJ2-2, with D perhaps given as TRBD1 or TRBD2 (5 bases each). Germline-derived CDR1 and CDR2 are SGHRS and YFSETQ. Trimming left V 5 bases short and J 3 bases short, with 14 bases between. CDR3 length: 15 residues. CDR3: CASSSRVGDTGELFF. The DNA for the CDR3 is TGCGCCAGCAGTTCCAGGGTGGGGGACACCGGGGAGCTGTTTTTT.

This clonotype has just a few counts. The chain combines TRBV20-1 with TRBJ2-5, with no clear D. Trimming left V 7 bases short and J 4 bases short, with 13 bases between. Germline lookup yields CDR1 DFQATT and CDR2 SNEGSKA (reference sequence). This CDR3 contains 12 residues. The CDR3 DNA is TGCAGTGTCCGGCGGCGAGGAGAGACCCAGTACTTC. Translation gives CSVRRRGETQYF.

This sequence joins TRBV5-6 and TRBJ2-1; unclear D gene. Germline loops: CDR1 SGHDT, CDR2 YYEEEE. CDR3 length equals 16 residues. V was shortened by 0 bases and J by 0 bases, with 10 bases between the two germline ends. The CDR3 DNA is TGTGCCAGCAGCTTGGATTATCTGGTCTCCTACAATGAGCAGTTCTTC. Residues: CASSLDYLVSYNEQFF.

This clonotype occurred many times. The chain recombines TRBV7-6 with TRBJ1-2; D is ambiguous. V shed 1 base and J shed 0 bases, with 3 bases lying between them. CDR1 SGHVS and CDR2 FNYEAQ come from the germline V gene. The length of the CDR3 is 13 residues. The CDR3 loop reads CASSLGTNYGYTF. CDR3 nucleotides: TGTGCCAGCAGCTTAGGAACTAACTATGGCTACACCTTC.

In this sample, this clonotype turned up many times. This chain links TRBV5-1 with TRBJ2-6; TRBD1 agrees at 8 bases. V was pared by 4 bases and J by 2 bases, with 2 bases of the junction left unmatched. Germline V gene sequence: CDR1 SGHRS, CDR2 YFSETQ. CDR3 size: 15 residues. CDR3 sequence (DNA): TGCGCCAGCAGCAAGACAGGGGCTGGGGCCAACGTCCTGACTTTC. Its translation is CASSKTGAGANVLTF.

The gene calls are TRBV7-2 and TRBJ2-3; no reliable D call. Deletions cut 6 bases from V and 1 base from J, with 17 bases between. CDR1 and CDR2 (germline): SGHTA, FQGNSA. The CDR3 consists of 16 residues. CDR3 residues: CASSLAATYGTDTQYF. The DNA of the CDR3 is TGTGCCAGCAGTCTCGCAGCGACATACGGCACAGATACGCAGTATTTT.

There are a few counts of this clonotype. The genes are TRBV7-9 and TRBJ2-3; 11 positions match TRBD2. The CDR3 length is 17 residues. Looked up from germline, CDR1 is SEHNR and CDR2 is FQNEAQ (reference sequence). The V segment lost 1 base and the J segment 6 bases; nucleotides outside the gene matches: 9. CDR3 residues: CASSLGGSGRANDTQYF. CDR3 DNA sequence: TGTGCCAGCAGCTTAGGGGGTAGCGGGAGGGCCAATGATACGCAGTATTTT. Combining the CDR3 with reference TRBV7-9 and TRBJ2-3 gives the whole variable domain DTGVSQNPRHKITKRGQNVTFRCDPISEHNRLYWYRQTLGQGPEFLTYFQNEAQLEKSRLLSDRFSAERPKGSFSTLEIQRTEQGDSAMYLCASSLGGSGRANDTQYFGPGTRLTVL.

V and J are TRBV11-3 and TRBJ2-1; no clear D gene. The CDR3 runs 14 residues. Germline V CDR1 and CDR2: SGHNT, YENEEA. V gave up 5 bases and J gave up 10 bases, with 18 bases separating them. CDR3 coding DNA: TGTGCCAGCAGCAGAGAATTCGGCTCGGCAGAGCAGTTCTTC. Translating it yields CASSREFGSAEQFF.

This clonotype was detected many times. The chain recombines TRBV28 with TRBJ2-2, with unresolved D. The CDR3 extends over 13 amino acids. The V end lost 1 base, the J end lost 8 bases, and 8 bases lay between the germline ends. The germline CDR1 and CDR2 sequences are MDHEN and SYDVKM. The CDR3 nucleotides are TGTGCCAGCAGTTTATCCCCCAGGGGGGAGCTGTTTTTT. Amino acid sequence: CASSLSPRGELFF.

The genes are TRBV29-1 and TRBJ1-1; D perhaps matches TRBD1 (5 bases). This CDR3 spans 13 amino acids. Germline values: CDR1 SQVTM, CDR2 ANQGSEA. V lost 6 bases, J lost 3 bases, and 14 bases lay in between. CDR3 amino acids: CSVRTLGDTEAFF. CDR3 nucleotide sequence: TGCAGCGTCAGGACCTTGGGGGACACTGAAGCTTTCTTT. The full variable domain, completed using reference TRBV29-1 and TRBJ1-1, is SAVISQKPSRDICQRGTSLTIQCQVDSQVTMMFWYRQQPGQSLTLIATANQGSEATYESGFVIDKFPISRPNLTFSTLTVSNMSPEDSSIYLCSVRTLGDTEAFFGQGTRLTVV.

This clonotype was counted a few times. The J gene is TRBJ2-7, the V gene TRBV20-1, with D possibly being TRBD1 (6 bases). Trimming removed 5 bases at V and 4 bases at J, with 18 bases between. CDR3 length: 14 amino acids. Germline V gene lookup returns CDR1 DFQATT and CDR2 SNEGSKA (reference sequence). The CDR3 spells CSADPRTEVYEQYF. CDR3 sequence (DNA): TGCAGTGCTGATCCACGGACAGAAGTTTACGAGCAGTACTTC.